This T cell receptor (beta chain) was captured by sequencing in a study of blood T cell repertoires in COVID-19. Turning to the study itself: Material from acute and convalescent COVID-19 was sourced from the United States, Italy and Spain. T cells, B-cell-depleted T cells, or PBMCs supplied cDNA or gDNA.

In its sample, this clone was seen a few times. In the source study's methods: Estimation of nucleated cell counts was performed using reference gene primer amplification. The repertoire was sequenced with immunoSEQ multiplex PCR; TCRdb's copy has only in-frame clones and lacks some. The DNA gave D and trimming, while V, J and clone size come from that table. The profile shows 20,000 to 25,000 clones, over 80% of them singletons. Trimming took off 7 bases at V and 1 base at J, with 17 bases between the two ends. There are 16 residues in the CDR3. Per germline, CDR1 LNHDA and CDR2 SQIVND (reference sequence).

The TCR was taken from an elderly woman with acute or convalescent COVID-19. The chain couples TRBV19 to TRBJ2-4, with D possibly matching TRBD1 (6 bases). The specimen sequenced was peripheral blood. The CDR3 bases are TGTGCCAGTATCTCCGGGACACCTGGCGCCAAAAACATTCAGTACTTC. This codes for CASISGTPGAKNIQYF.